Below are 28 T cell receptor beta chains sequenced from a single sample in a study of blood T cell repertoires in COVID-19. Repertoires were generated with immunoSEQ multiplex PCR, while TCRdb's copy carries only in-frame clones and drops some. Found here are about 150,000 clones, roughly 90% of them singletons; the top ten hold about 4.2%. Material: peripheral blood. These receptor sequences come from a woman aged 60-75 years with active or convalescent COVID-19.

This clone was seen only once. V gene TRBV25-1 combines with J gene TRBJ2-7, with TRBD1 matching 8 bases. The germline CDR1 and CDR2 sequences are MGHDK and SYGVNS. The CDR3 extends over 14 amino acids. Trimming at V came to 8 bases and at J to 2 bases, leaving 8 bases not matched to a gene. CDR3 nucleotides: TGTGCCAGCCAAGACAGGGGAAAAACCTACGAGCAGTACTTC. The encoded protein is CASQDRGKTYEQYF.

Concerning this clone: The junction shows a germline mismatch at one end, possibly a read error. The CDR3 DNA sequence: TGTGCCAGCAGCTGGGAGGACGGCCTGAAGGATTTT. Its translation: CASSWEDGLKDF. The chain joins TRBV5-6 to TRBJ1-3; D gene uncertain. Germline lookup yields CDR1 SGHDT and CDR2 YYEEEE. The CDR3 contains 12 residues.

This clone appeared a single time. The chain is built from TRBV6-5 and TRBJ1-2; TRBD1 aligns across 12 bases. Looked up from germline, CDR1 is MNHEY and CDR2 is SVGAGI. This CDR3 comprises 14 residues. V lost 6 bases, J lost 4 bases, and 3 bases stayed unmatched. CDR3 residues: CASRGDRGLYGYTF. Written as DNA, the CDR3 is TGTGCCAGCAGAGGGGACAGGGGGCTCTATGGCTACACCTTC.

The chain has TRBV11-2 and TRBJ1-3, with 9 bases aligning to TRBD1. This CDR3 has 15 amino acids. The V gene end was trimmed by 1 base and the J gene end by 2 bases; junction bases not matched to a gene: 0. CDR1 is SGHAT, CDR2 FQNNGV, per germline. The CDR3 DNA follows: TGTGCCAGCAGCTTAGGGACAGGGGCTGGAAACACCATATATTTT. Its protein product is CASSLGTGAGNTIYF. Full variable domain (rest looked up from reference TRBV11-2 and TRBJ1-3): EAGVAQSPRYKIIEKRQSVAFWCNPISGHATLYWYQQILGQGPKLLIQFQNNGVVDDSQLPKDRFSAERLKGVDSTLKIQPAKLEDSAVYLCASSLGTGAGNTIYFGEGSWLTVV.

This chain links TRBV2 with TRBJ1-1; D is perhaps TRBD1 (6 bases). V was clipped by 7 bases and J by 4 bases, with 10 bases between them. Germline values: CDR1 SNHLY, CDR2 FYNNEI. This CDR3 is 12 amino acids long. This CDR3 is CASNRVGTEAFF. The CDR3 DNA is TGTGCCAGCAACAGGGTTGGCACTGAAGCTTTCTTT. The full variable domain, in which reference TRBV2 and TRBJ1-1 provide the parts outside the CDR3, is EPEVTQTPSHQVTQMGQEVILRCVPISNHLYFYWYRQILGQKVEFLVSFYNNEISEKSEIFDDQFSVERPDGSNFTLKIRSTKLEDSAMYFCASNRVGTEAFFGQGTRLTVV.

This chain connects TRBV6-5 to TRBJ1-1; D unclear. The CDR3 is made up of 13 amino acids. The germline CDR1 and CDR2 sequences are MNHEY and SVGAGI. With 2 bases removed from V and 1 base from J, the gap between germline ends came to 5 bases. Written as DNA, the CDR3 is TGTGCCAGCAGTTACGGGCCGAACACTGAAGCTTTCTTT. Translated, it gives CASSYGPNTEAFF.

The CDR3 bases are TGTGCCAGCAGCAACCGGGACAGGGGGCACGAGCAGTACTTC. Translating it yields CASSNRDRGHEQYF. This chain links TRBV3-1 (or the pseudogene TRBV3-2) with TRBJ2-7, with 12 bases lining up with TRBD1. The CDR3 sequence is 14 residues long. Germline V lookup: CDR1 LGHDT, CDR2 YNNKEL (reference sequence). Trimming cost V 5 bases and J 5 bases; bases outside gene matches: 4.

The J gene is TRBJ2-7, the V gene TRBV27, with D perhaps TRBD2 (5 bases). CDR1 MNHEY and CDR2 SMNVEV come from the germline V gene (reference sequence). The CDR3 loop spans 13 amino acids. With 8 bases removed from V and 1 base from J, the gap between germline ends came to 12 bases. As DNA, the CDR3 is TGTGCCAGCGCGGTAGGAGGATCCTACGAGCAGTACTTC. This encodes CASAVGGSYEQYF.

V usage is TRBV10-3 and J usage is TRBJ2-3; 7 bases match TRBD1. Per the germline V gene, CDR1 is ENHRY and CDR2 is SYGVKD. V lost 0 bases, J lost 5 bases, and 8 bases stayed unmatched. This CDR3 is 16 amino acids long. The CDR3 region is CAISESEGQFLDTQYF. The CDR3 nucleotides read TGTGCCATCAGTGAGTCAGAGGGACAGTTCCTAGATACGCAGTATTTT.

This clone was observed a handful of times. This rearrangement joins TRBV6-6 to TRBJ2-3; 10 bases line up with TRBD2. The CDR3 runs to 17 residues. Germline V lookup: CDR1 MNHNY, CDR2 SVGAGI (reference sequence). The V and J ends lost 5 bases and 2 bases, in that order; junction bases with no gene match: 10. The CDR3 protein is CASSPSSAGGPTDTQYF. The DNA for the CDR3 is TGTGCCAGCAGTCCCTCCTCAGCGGGGGGGCCCACAGATACGCAGTATTTT.

This chain links TRBV11-2 with TRBJ1-1; no firm D call. The germline gives CDR1 SGHAT, CDR2 FQNNGV. This CDR3 is built from 12 residues. V gave up 5 bases and J gave up 8 bases, with 12 bases separating them. The CDR3 nucleotides read TGTGCCAGCAGCCCCCTAAGCTTCGAAGCTTTCTTT. Amino acids: CASSPLSFEAFF.

This clone came up once. The chain has TRBV6-5 and TRBJ1-6; TRBD1 matches at 7 bases. The CDR3 contains 13 residues. Germline V gene data show CDR1 as MNHEY and CDR2 as SVGAGI. After removal of 7 bases from V and 9 bases from J, the junction contained 6 bases not matched to a gene. CDR3 nucleotide sequence: TGTGCCAGCATCGGGACAGTACCTTCACCCCTCCACTTT. As protein: CASIGTVPSPLHF.

This clone is a singleton in its sample. The CDR3 is CASSFVGQGNTGELFF. The CDR3 DNA is TGCGCCAGCAGCTTTGTCGGACAGGGGAACACCGGGGAGCTGTTTTTT. The chain links TRBV5-1 to TRBJ2-2; 8 bases are a match to TRBD1. CDR1 is SGHRS, CDR2 YFSETQ, per germline. This CDR3 spans 16 amino acids. Trimming removed 2 bases from V and 1 base from J; junction bases left unmatched: 4.

This chain connects TRBV5-4 to TRBJ2-7; D is unclear. The ends were cut back, 4 bases at V and 6 bases at J, with 8 bases in the middle. The length of the CDR3 is 11 residues. The germline CDR1 and CDR2 sequences are SGHNT and YYREEE (reference sequence). CDR3 nucleotide sequence: TGTGCCAGCAGCCTATCGGGCGAGCAGTACTTC. Translated: CASSLSGEQYF.

The chain recombines TRBV9 with TRBJ1-6, with no clear D. Trimming stripped 4 bases from V and 13 bases from J, with 12 bases between. Germline values: CDR1 SGDLS, CDR2 YYNGEE. This CDR3 is 12 amino acids long. The CDR3 DNA reads TGTGCCAGCAGCCCCCCCGTAGCGCCCCTCCACTTT. Protein sequence: CASSPPVAPLHF.

J is TRBJ2-3 and V is TRBV7-2; no firm D call. The ends were cut back, 1 base at V and 0 bases at J, with 11 bases in the middle. Germline CDR1 SGHTA, CDR2 FQGNSA. The CDR3 covers 16 residues. The CDR3, as DNA: TGTGCCAGCAGCTTAGTATTAGGAGCTAGCACAGATACGCAGTATTTT. Protein sequence: CASSLVLGASTDTQYF.

The rearrangement links TRBV13 to TRBJ1-3; TRBD1 is a possible D gene (5 bases). V gave up 0 bases and J gave up 1 base, with 10 bases separating them. Germline V CDR1 and CDR2: PRHDT, FYEKMQ (reference sequence). The CDR3 runs 16 residues. This CDR3 reads CASSLGRTGSGNTIYF. The CDR3 nucleotides read TGTGCCAGCAGCTTAGGCCGAACAGGATCTGGAAACACCATATATTTT.

V is TRBV2 and J is TRBJ1-1; D is ambiguous. The CDR3 totals 12 residues. The germline V gene has CDR1 SNHLY and CDR2 FYNNEI. V lost 8 bases, J lost 4 bases, and 11 bases lay in between. CDR3 DNA: TGTGCCAGCGGGGTGAGGGTCACTGAAGCTTTCTTT. Translated: CASGVRVTEAFF.

V and J are TRBV12-5 and TRBJ1-1, with D perhaps matching TRBD1 (5 bases). V was clipped by 0 bases and J by 1 base, with 9 bases between them. This CDR3 is 15 amino acids long. Per germline, CDR1 LGHNT and CDR2 FRNRAP. The CDR3 bases are TGTGCTAGTGGTTTGGTTCTGGGGCCGAACACTGAAGCTTTCTTT. Its translation: CASGLVLGPNTEAFF.

V and J are TRBV4-3 and TRBJ2-4, with a weak D call TRBD1 (8 bases). This CDR3 has 16 amino acids. V was trimmed by 0 bases and J by 9 bases, leaving 18 bases between them. Looked up from germline, CDR1 is LGHNA and CDR2 is YSLEER. The CDR3 coding sequence is TGCGCCAGCAGCCAAGAGGGGAACAGGGGGGGAGGCATTCAGTACTTC. Its protein product is CASSQEGNRGGGIQYF.

The chain employs TRBV2 and TRBJ1-6; no clear D gene. Germline V gene sequence: CDR1 SNHLY, CDR2 FYNNEI. The CDR3 has 14 amino acids. Deletions cut 1 base from V and 7 bases from J, with 8 bases between. CDR3 loop: CASSEVVRNSPLHF. Here the CDR3 DNA reads TGTGCCAGCAGTGAAGTGGTCAGGAATTCACCCCTCCACTTT.

The chain couples TRBV19 to TRBJ2-1; perhaps TRBD2 as D (5 bases). V was cut by 2 bases and J by 5 bases, with 13 bases left in between. Per germline, CDR1 LNHDA and CDR2 SQIVND (reference sequence). The CDR3 extends over 15 amino acids. The CDR3 reads CASSIRLAPNNEQFF. CDR3 coding DNA: TGTGCCAGTAGTATAAGGTTAGCGCCCAACAATGAGCAGTTCTTC.

The V gene is TRBV12-5, the J gene TRBJ2-1; 7 nucleotides agree with TRBD1. The V gene end was trimmed by 7 bases and the J gene end by 5 bases; junction bases not matched to a gene: 11. CDR3 length: 15 amino acids. Germline loops: CDR1 LGHNT, CDR2 FRNRAP. The CDR3 DNA reads TGTGCTAGTGCCCCGGGCCGGGACAGAAACAATGAGCAGTTCTTC. The encoded protein is CASAPGRDRNNEQFF.

About this clone itself: Other DNA sequences from this sample encode an identical CDR3 as well. The V gene is TRBV9, the J gene TRBJ2-1; 11 bases align to TRBD2. Trimming cost V 4 bases and J 6 bases; bases outside gene matches: 9. This CDR3 has 16 residues. CDR1 and CDR2 (germline): SGDLS, YYNGEE. CDR3 amino acids: CASSPRGSGGANEQFF. For the CDR3, the DNA is TGTGCCAGCAGCCCCCGGGGTAGCGGGGGGGCCAATGAGCAGTTCTTC.

V gene TRBV24-1 combines with J gene TRBJ1-3; D is possibly TRBD1 (5 bases). Germline V lookup: CDR1 KGHDR, CDR2 SFDVKD. The V end was cut by 3 bases, the J end by 2 bases, with 10 bases between. The CDR3 length is 15 residues. CDR3 nucleotides: TGTGCCACCAGTGATGGGGGGGATGCTGGAAACACCATATATTTT. Protein product: CATSDGGDAGNTIYF.

The chain links TRBV19 to TRBJ2-4; 8 nucleotides match TRBD1. V shed 6 bases and J 4 bases; nucleotides not matched to a gene: 5. Germline CDR1 is LNHDA and CDR2 is SQIVND (reference sequence). The CDR3 extends over 14 amino acids. The CDR3: CASRLDRAKNIQYF. The CDR3 coding sequence is TGTGCCAGTAGATTGGACAGGGCAAAAAACATTCAGTACTTC.

This CDR3 is CASSQTGGTTNEKLFF. CDR3 nucleotide sequence: TGCGCCAGCAGCCAAACAGGGGGCACTACTAATGAAAAACTGTTTTTT. The chain joins TRBV4-3 to TRBJ1-4; 9 bases match TRBD1. CDR1 LGHNA and CDR2 YSLEER come from the germline V gene. The CDR3 length is 16 residues. Trimming removed 2 bases from V and 2 bases from J; junction bases left unmatched: 3.

In its sample, this clone was seen a few times. The chain carries TRBV5-1 and TRBJ2-1; a weak D match, TRBD1 (6 bases). The CDR3 consists of 15 residues. Germline values: CDR1 SGHRS, CDR2 YFSETQ. V was clipped by 0 bases and J by 8 bases, with 15 bases between them. For the CDR3, the DNA is TGCGCCAGCAGCTTGGCCGGACAGCCCTCGGATGAGCAGTTCTTC. Translated: CASSLAGQPSDEQFF.